The sequence of this TCR beta chain was determined in a study of beta chain features in type 1 diabetes. Study results and limitations: Shortening of TCRB CDR3s, moderate but significant, appeared in all four CD4+ subsets of Type 1 diabetes patients.

Reverse transcription of all isolated RNA meant that expressed TCRB transcripts were sequenced. The repertoire was sequenced with immunoSEQ multiplex PCR; TCRdb's copy has only in-frame clones and lacks some. The table shows 150,000 to 190,000 clones, with around 8% occurring only once. This clone has a handful of counts. Its cognate antigen is unknown. Deletions cut 5 bases from V and 0 bases from J, with 4 bases between. The CDR3 is 12 amino acids. Germline CDR1 is SEHNR and CDR2 is FQNEAQ (reference sequence). This receptor was taken from a man between 18 and 35 years old in good health. Sequencing was performed on central memory CD4+ T cells from blood. This rearrangement joins TRBV7-9 to TRBJ2-5; D gene uncertain. The CDR3 DNA reads as TGTGCCAGCAGCCTCTACCAAGAGACCCAGTACTTC. It encodes CASSLYQETQYF.